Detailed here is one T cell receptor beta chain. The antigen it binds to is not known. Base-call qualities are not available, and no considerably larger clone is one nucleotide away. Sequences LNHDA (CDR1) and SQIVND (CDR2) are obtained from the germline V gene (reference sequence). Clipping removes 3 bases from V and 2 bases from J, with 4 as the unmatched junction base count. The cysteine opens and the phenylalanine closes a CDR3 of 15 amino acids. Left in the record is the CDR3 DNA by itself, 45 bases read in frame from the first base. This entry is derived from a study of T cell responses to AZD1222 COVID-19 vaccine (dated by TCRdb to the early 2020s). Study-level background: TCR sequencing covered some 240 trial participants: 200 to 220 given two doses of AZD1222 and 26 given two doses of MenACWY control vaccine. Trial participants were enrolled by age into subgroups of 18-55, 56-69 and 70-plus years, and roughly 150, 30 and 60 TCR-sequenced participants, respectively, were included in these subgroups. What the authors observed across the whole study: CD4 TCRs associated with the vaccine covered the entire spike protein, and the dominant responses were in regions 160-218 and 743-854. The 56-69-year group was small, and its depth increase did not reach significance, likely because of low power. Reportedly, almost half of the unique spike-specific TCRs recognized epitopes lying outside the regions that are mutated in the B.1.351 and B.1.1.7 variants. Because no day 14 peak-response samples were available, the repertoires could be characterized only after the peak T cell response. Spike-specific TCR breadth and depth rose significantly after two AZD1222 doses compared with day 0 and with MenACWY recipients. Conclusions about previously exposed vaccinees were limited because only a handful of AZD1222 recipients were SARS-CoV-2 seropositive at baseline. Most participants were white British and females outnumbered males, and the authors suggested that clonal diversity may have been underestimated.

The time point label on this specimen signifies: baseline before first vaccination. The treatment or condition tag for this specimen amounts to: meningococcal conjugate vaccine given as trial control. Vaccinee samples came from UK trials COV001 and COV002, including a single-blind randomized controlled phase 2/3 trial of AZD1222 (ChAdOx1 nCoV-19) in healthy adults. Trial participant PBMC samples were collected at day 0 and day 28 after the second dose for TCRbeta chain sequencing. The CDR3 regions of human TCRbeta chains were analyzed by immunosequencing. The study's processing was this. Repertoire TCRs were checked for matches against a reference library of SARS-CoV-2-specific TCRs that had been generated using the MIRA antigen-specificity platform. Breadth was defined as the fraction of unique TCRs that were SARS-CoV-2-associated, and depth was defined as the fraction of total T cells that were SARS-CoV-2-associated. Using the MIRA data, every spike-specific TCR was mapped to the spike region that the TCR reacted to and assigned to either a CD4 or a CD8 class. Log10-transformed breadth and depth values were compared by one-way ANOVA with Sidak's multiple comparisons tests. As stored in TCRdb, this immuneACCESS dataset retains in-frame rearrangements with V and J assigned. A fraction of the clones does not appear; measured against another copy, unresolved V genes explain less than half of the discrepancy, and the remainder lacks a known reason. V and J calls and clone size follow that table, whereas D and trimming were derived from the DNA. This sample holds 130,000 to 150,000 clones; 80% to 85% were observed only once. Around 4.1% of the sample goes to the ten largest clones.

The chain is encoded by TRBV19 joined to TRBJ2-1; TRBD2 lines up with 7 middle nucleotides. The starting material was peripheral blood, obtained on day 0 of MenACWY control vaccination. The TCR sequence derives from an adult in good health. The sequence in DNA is TGTGCCAGTAGTATGGGGAGCGGGGCCTACAATGAGCAGTTCTTC. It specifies CASSMGSGAYNEQFF. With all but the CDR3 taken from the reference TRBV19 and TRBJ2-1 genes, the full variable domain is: DGGITQSPKYLFRKEGQNVTLSCEQNLNHDAMYWYRQDPGQGLRLIYYSQIVNDFQKGDIAEGYSVSREKKESFPLTVTSAQKNPTAFYLCASSMGSGAYNEQFFGPGTRLTVL.